This note documents a single T cell receptor (beta chain) sequence. As yet, its antigen is unknown. Measured with immunoSEQ multiplex PCR; TCRdb has only the in-frame clones, and not every one. The repertoire holds tens of thousands of clones, with around 80% as singletons. This entry is derived from a study of T cell responses to AZD1222 COVID-19 vaccine. Study outcomes and limitations: Close to half of spike-specific TCRs reportedly recognize unmutated variant regions. The CD4 TCRs associated with vaccination extended across spike and predominated at 160-218 and 743-854.

Per germline, CDR1 SGHRS and CDR2 YFSETQ. V shed 3 bases and J shed 5 bases, with 11 bases lying between them. The CDR3 contains 13 residues. This receptor was identified in an adult in good health. The source material was peripheral blood, sampled on day 0 of AZD1222 vaccination. The chain has TRBV5-1 and TRBJ1-1, with D possibly being TRBD1 (5 bases). The CDR3 DNA reads TGCGCCAGCAGCTCCGAGGAGGGGACTGAAGCTTTCTTT. This gives the protein CASSSEEGTEAFF.